A single sample gave rise to the 19 T cell receptor beta chains below, sequenced in a study of shared clonotypes between healthy human individuals. Sequenced by immunoSEQ multiplex PCR; TCRdb stores in-frame clones only, minus some. Of under 300,000 clones detected, about 69% appear once; the ten largest clones hold 11%. Sample: memory CD4+ T cells sorted from blood. Subset reported: CD45RA-negative fraction. The receptors come from a man younger than 40 in good health.

The V call is TRBV10-3, the J call TRBJ2-1; a possible D gene is TRBD2 (5 bases). The CDR3 covers 17 residues. The V gene's germline CDR1 is ENHRY and CDR2 SYGVKD. V dropped 5 bases and J dropped 4 bases, with 21 bases sitting between them. DNA of the CDR3: TGTGCCATCAGTAACCACGTCGGGGAAGGTCGTTACAATGAGCAGTTCTTC. This codes for CAISNHVGEGRYNEQFF.

V and J are TRBV18 and TRBJ2-7; 8 bases agree with TRBD2. Looked up from germline, CDR1 is KGHSH and CDR2 is LQKENI. CDR3 length: 13 residues. Germline trimming cut 4 bases from V and 2 bases from J; bases unmatched to any gene: 1. CDR3 region: CASSRREAYEQYF. The CDR3, as DNA: TGTGCCAGCTCACGGCGGGAGGCCTACGAGCAGTACTTC. The full variable domain, completed using reference TRBV18 and TRBJ2-7, is NAGVMQNPRHLVRRRGQEARLRCSPMKGHSHVYWYRQLPEEGLKFMVYLQKENIIDESGMPKERFSAEFPKEGPSILRIQQVVRGDSAAYFCASSRREAYEQYFGPGTRLTVT.

The chain couples TRBV9 to TRBJ2-7; D is ambiguous. This CDR3 contains 15 residues. V was clipped by 0 bases and J by 4 bases, with 14 bases between them. Germline CDR1 reads SGDLS; CDR2 reads YYNGEE. Here the CDR3 DNA reads TGTGCCAGCAGCGTAGGGCTTTCTGTTGATTACGAGCAGTACTTC. Protein product: CASSVGLSVDYEQYF.

The CDR3 is CASSRTGGTEAFF. The CDR3, as DNA: TGTGCCAGCAGTCGCACAGGGGGCACTGAAGCTTTCTTT. The chain uses TRBV25-1 and TRBJ1-1; TRBD1 matches 8 bases. There are 13 residues in the CDR3. Germline V gene data show CDR1 as MGHDK and CDR2 as SYGVNS. V dropped 5 bases and J dropped 4; count of bases not matched to a gene: 3.

This sequence joins TRBV28 and TRBJ2-7; D is unresolved. V shed 4 bases and J shed 6 bases, with 13 bases lying between them. The CDR3 is 13 amino acids. Germline CDR1 reads MDHEN; CDR2 reads SYDVKM. The CDR3 is CASSSGSPPEQYF. Written as DNA, the CDR3 is TGTGCCAGCAGTTCTGGCTCGCCCCCCGAGCAGTACTTC.

This clone was seen only a few times. The same CDR3 arises from other DNA sequences in this sample as well. CDR3 sequence (DNA): TGCGCCAGCAGCCCACGGACTAGCGGGAGTCCAGATACGCAGTATTTT. Protein sequence: CASSPRTSGSPDTQYF. The chain joins TRBV5-1 to TRBJ2-3; 13 bases map to TRBD2. Germline CDR1 SGHRS, CDR2 YFSETQ. There are 16 residues in the CDR3. The V and J ends lost 4 bases and 4 bases, in that order; junction bases with no gene match: 6.

V gene TRBV6-5 combines with J gene TRBJ2-7; 8 bases are shared with TRBD1. Germline-derived CDR1 and CDR2 are MNHEY and SVGAGI. Trimming took 7 bases from V and 5 from J; bases not matched to a gene: 7. CDR3 length equals 13 residues. CDR3 DNA sequence: TGTGCCAGCATGAGGACAGGGAGTCACGAGCAGTACTTC. This codes for CASMRTGSHEQYF.

The CDR3 DNA reads TGCGCCAGCAGCCAGGAGGGCGGGCGGTTCTTC. Residues: CASSQEGGRFF. V gene TRBV5-1 combines with J gene TRBJ2-1, with TRBD2 as a possible D gene (6 bases). Germline CDR1 and CDR2: SGHRS and YFSETQ. The V gene lost 4 bases and the J gene lost 15 bases, with 14 bases spanning the gap. The CDR3 covers 11 residues.

The CDR3 nucleotides read TGCGCCAGCAGCCAAGAGGCGGCTGGTACGTCCTACGAGCAGTACTTC. It translates to CASSQEAAGTSYEQYF. V usage is TRBV4-3 and J usage is TRBJ2-7, with no clear D. V lost 0 bases and J lost 1, with 13 bases in between. The CDR3 covers 16 residues. Germline V gene data show CDR1 as LGHNA and CDR2 as YSLEER.

The chain joins TRBV10-1 to TRBJ2-1, with 8 bases fitting TRBD1. CDR1 WNHNN and CDR2 SYGVQD come from the germline V gene (reference sequence). V shed 8 bases, J shed 8 bases, and the junction held 14 bases outside the gene matches. This CDR3 has 15 residues. Here the CDR3 DNA reads TGCGCCAGCGAGCCCGGGACAGGAGGGTTCGATGAGCAGTTCTTC. Protein product: CASEPGTGGFDEQFF.

The J gene is TRBJ2-1, the V gene TRBV11-2; TRBD2 agrees at 9 bases. Germline CDR1 is SGHAT and CDR2 is FQNNGV. The CDR3 extends over 13 amino acids. V gave up 7 bases and J gave up 9 bases; unmatched junction bases: 7. CDR3 nucleotides: TGTGCCAGCACCATTAGCGGGAGCGGTGAGCAGTTCTTC. Its translation: CASTISGSGEQFF.

The chain has TRBV9 and TRBJ2-2; no firm D call. The CDR3 consists of 15 residues. Trimming pared 2 bases from V and 2 bases from J, leaving 10 bases between. CDR1 SGDLS and CDR2 YYNGEE come from the germline V gene. In nucleotides, the CDR3 is TGTGCCAGCAGCGTCCAAGCGATCAACACCGGGGAGCTGTTTTTT. This gives the protein CASSVQAINTGELFF. Full variable domain (outside the CDR3, taken from reference TRBV9 and TRBJ2-2): DSGVTQTPKHLITATGQRVTLRCSPRSGDLSVYWYQQSLDQGLQFLIQYYNGEERAKGNILERFSAQQFPDLHSELNLSSLELGDSALYFCASSVQAINTGELFFGEGSRLTVL.

The gene calls are TRBV18 and TRBJ2-1, with D unclear. The CDR3 spans 14 residues. Trimming took 2 bases from V and 0 from J, leaving 5 bases between them. Germline V gene lookup returns CDR1 KGHSH and CDR2 LQKENI. CDR3 nucleotide sequence: TGTGCCAGCTCACCATCCTCCTCCTACAATGAGCAGTTCTTC. Translated, it gives CASSPSSSYNEQFF. The complete variable domain, with remaining parts taken from reference TRBV18 and TRBJ2-1, reads NAGVMQNPRHLVRRRGQEARLRCSPMKGHSHVYWYRQLPEEGLKFMVYLQKENIIDESGMPKERFSAEFPKEGPSILRIQQVVRGDSAAYFCASSPSSSYNEQFFGPGTRLTVL.

This sequence joins TRBV9 and TRBJ2-6; possible D gene TRBD1, 5 bases. The CDR3 has 14 residues. Trimming cost V 6 bases and J 0 bases, with 7 bases left between them. Germline lookup yields CDR1 SGDLS and CDR2 YYNGEE. The CDR3 is CASTGLSGANVLTF. CDR3 sequence (DNA): TGTGCCAGCACAGGGCTCTCTGGGGCCAACGTCCTGACTTTC.

This clone came up once. V usage is TRBV7-3 and J usage is TRBJ2-5; unclear D gene. Germline CDR1 is SGHTA and CDR2 is FQGTGA. This CDR3 is 13 amino acids long. V lost 5 bases and J 5 bases, leaving 12 bases between the germline ends. The CDR3 nucleotides read TGTGCCAGCAGCCTGGGGTCCGGGGAGACCCAGTACTTC. Protein sequence: CASSLGSGETQYF.

This clone occurred a few times. The J gene is TRBJ2-7, the V gene TRBV18, with D possibly TRBD2 on 6 matching bases. The CDR3 is 13 residues long. Trimming removed 4 bases from V and 4 bases from J, with 11 bases in between. CDR1 and CDR2 from the germline V gene are KGHSH and LQKENI. The CDR3: CASSLKAGYEQYF. The CDR3 nucleotides are TGTGCCAGCTCACTCAAGGCGGGGTACGAGCAGTACTTC.

This clone has only a few counts. This chain joins TRBV5-1 and TRBJ2-3, with D maybe TRBD1 (6 bases). CDR3 length: 15 residues. V was trimmed by 7 bases and J by 4 bases, leaving 19 bases between them. CDR1 and CDR2 (germline): SGHRS, YFSETQ. The CDR3 DNA is TGCGCCAGCTCCTTAACAGGGACCGTCCCAGATACGCAGTATTTT. This sequence encodes CASSLTGTVPDTQYF.

This chain joins TRBV11-2 and TRBJ1-1, with D hard to call. The CDR3 extends over 14 amino acids. V lost 2 bases and J 4 bases, leaving 11 bases between the germline ends. CDR1 and CDR2 from the germline V gene are SGHAT and FQNNGV. This CDR3 reads CASSLQPLGTEAFF. Here the CDR3 DNA reads TGTGCCAGCAGCTTACAGCCCCTGGGCACTGAAGCTTTCTTT.

The chain uses TRBV4-1 and TRBJ2-1, with unresolved D. V lost 0 bases and J lost 8, with 11 bases in between. The CDR3 runs to 14 residues. CDR1 and CDR2 from the germline V gene are MGHRA and YSYEKL. CDR3 nucleotides: TGCGCCAGCAGCCAAGATTCCAGGTTCTATGAGCAGTTCTTC. Residues: CASSQDSRFYEQFF.